This TCR beta chain was profiled in a study of blood T cells in healthy people across ages. Background on the study: About one barcoded beta molecule was captured per two T cells (by template switching).

The CDR3 length is 15 residues. Germline CDR1 reads SGHRS; CDR2 reads YFSETQ. Trimming stripped 4 bases from V and 4 bases from J, with 17 bases between. Through a sample-barcoded 5' primer and a J-beta primer mix, a second PCR was run for about 6 to 11 cycles. TCRdb ran MiXCR on the 5' RACE reads and lists one entry per CDR3 protein. The sample lists roughly 700,000 distinct CDR3 sequences, less than 40% occurring once. Details on this clonotype: As yet, its antigen is unknown.

Study results and limitations: More naive CD4+ cells and higher diversity were found in long-lived than in aged donors.

The specimen was blood. V is TRBV5-1 and J is TRBJ1-1; D unresolved. The sequence was collected from a woman over 75 in good health. CDR3 nucleotides: TGCGCCAGCAGCCCGACCGGGAGGGCGCCCACTGAAGCTTTCTTT. Translating it yields CASSPTGRAPTEAFF.